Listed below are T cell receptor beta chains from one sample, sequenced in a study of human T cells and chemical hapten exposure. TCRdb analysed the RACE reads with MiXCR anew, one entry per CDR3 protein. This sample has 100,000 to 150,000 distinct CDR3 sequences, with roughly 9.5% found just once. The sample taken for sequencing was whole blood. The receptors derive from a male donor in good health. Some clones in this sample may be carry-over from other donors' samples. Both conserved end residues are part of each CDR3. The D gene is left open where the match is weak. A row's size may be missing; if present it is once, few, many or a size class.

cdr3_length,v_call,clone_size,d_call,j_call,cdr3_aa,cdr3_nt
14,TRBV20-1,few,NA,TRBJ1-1,CSARGGGANTEAFF,TGCAGTGCTAGAGGGGGCGGAGCGAACACTGAAGCTTTCTTT
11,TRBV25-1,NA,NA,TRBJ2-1,CATMTRRGQFF,TGTGCCACCATGACGCGTAGGGGGCAGTTCTTC
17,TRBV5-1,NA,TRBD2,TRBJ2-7,CASSPIWTSGFSYEQYF,TGCGCCAGCAGCCCGATATGGACTAGCGGGTTCTCCTACGAGCAGTACTTC
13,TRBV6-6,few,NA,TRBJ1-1,CASNPPGAAEAFF,TGTGCCAGCAACCCCCCTGGGGCAGCTGAAGCTTTCTTT
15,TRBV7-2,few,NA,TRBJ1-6,CASSLAWGADSPLHF,TGTGCCAGCAGCTTAGCTTGGGGGGCGGATTCACCCCTCCACTTT
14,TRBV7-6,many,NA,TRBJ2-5,CASSIGQGQETQYF,TGTGCCAGCAGCATAGGACAAGGCCAAGAGACCCAGTACTTC
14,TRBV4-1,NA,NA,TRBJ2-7,CASSQIRKPYEQYF,TGCGCCAGCAGCCAGATCCGCAAGCCCTACGAGCAGTACTTC
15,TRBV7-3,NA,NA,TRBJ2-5,CASSLKLGRGETQYF,TGTGCCAGCAGCTTAAAACTAGGACGTGGAGAGACCCAGTACTTC
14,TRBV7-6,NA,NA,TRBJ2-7,CASSLGGPTYEQYF,TGTGCCAGCAGCTTAGGGGGGCCAACCTACGAGCAGTACTTC
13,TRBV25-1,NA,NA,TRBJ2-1,CASSELMRSERFF,TGTGCCAGCAGTGAATTAATGCGCTCCGAAAGGTTCTTC
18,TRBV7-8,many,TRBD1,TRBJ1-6,CASSLEGQFPPYNSPLHF,TGTGCCAGCAGCCTAGAGGGACAGTTTCCCCCATATAATTCACCCCTCCACTTT